The text below deals with one TCR beta chain. Its antigen is not known. At one boundary the junction diverges from the germline segment, which might be a read error. The authors made cDNA by 5'RACE with 10-nucleotide random UMIs. MiXCR, applied by TCRdb to the 5' RACE reads, yields one record per CDR3 protein. The data contain around 66,000 distinct CDR3 sequences, approximately 5.2% of them singletons. Unsorted libraries were derived from 2 million PBMCs stored at -80 C. This entry comes from a study of neurological immune-mediated disorders. There are 17 residues in the CDR3. From germline, CDR1 is SGHDT and CDR2 YYEEEE. Study-wide points: The expanded clones of different subjects shared no CDR3 amino acid sequences (suggesting private repertoires in all groups).

The receptor comes from a woman aged 25 to 39 with multiple sclerosis. The rearrangement joins TRBV5-6 to TRBJ1-5, with D hard to call. Sequenced material: PBMCs. Here the CDR3 reads CASSFRPPRSSNQPQNF. DNA of the CDR3: TGTGCCAGCAGCTTTAGACCCCCCCGGAGCAGCAATCAGCCCCAGAATTTT. The variable domain in full, completed from reference TRBV5-6 and TRBJ1-5, reads DAGVTQSPTHLIKTRGQQVTLRCSPKSGHDTVSWYQQALGQGPQFIFQYYEEEERQRGNFPDRFSGHQFPNYSSELNVNALLLGDSALYLCASSFRPPRSSNQPQNFGDGTRLSIL.